The source of this TCR beta chain is a study of the immune and genomic landscape of osteosarcoma (TCRdb year 2020). Regarding the study in general: The overall cohort comprised roughly 50 pediatric and adult patients with high-grade osteosarcoma, with a median age at diagnosis of approximately 30 years (range about 5-90). In the overall cohort, 60% of patients were male, and under 80% had localized disease at diagnosis. An explanation for the limited clinical activity of immune checkpoint inhibitors in osteosarcoma was sought in the study. Poor-risk disease was overrepresented in the cohort, as 73% of patients had an unfavorable pathologic response to standard therapy and under 70% were deceased. Each of a few patients provided a couple of samples from the same tumor site. Osteosarcoma specimens were profiled with whole genome, RNA and T-cell receptor sequencing plus immunohistochemistry and reverse phase protein arrays so that immunogenic potential could be defined. To characterize the osteosarcoma immunogenomic landscape, the TCR sequencing results were combined with transcriptome, protein array and immunostaining data.

Worth noting for this clone: Its antigen has not been determined. Base qualities are not provided; no much larger clone lies one nucleotide away.

TCR beta chain CDR3 regions were immunosequenced with the ImmunoSEQ Assay (Adaptive Biotechnologies). In the original analysis: TCRB rearrangements, read counts, read proportions and gene usage were exported through the ImmunoSEQ Analyzer platform. T-cell clonality was calculated on productive rearrangements as 1 minus Pielou's evenness. In the clonal space homeostasis analysis, clonotypes were binned as rare, small, medium, large or hyperexpanded (0.01 to 1 of the repertoire). TCR productive clonality was compared across immune clusters C1, C2 and C3 using the Wilcoxon rank sum test. What TCRdb holds here is the immuneACCESS table cut down to in-frame rearrangements. Part of the clones is not present; checked against another copy, under half of the missing clones reflect an unresolved V gene, and the others are unexplained. From that table come the V and J calls and clone size; the DNA was used to work out D and trimming. This sample comprises some 1,700 clones, 65% of them detected only once. The ten largest clones capture about 19% of the sample.

Including cysteine and phenylalanine, the CDR3 has 12 amino acids. Kept here is only the CDR3 DNA, which spans 36 bases and is read in frame from base 1. CDR1 and CDR2 were assigned from the germline V gene as MDHEN and SYDVKM. V is pared back by 7 bases and J by 13 bases, with 19 bases lying between the germline termini. General findings and caveats noted by the study authors: In five cases, a single hyperexpanded clone dominated the repertoire, and each of these five cases had fewer than 100 T-cell clonotypes. Alongside the frozen tumor specimens, matched blood was collected from only a couple of patients. TCR productive clonality was higher in the immune-hot C3 cluster than the cold C1 cluster but still low overall. Overall, productive TCR clonality was low, with a mean of 0.09 and a maximum of 0.3, which suggests limited clonal expansion of T cells. Clonality benchmarks were derived from external normal skin and healthy peripheral blood data rather than from matched normal tissue. Sample size was not determined by any statistical method, because osteosarcoma is rare and all possible samples were collected.

Specimens were post-treatment primary, local recurrence and metastasis tumors from poor-prognosis patients. This receptor chain uses TRBV28 and TRBJ1-2; TRBD1 is a weak D gene call, 5 bases matching. The material sequenced was primary tumor tissue from the T10 vertebra. The cell subset or site label, read with the paper, signifies: resected primary osteosarcoma tumor. The TCR was taken from a man aged 18 to 30 with osteosarcoma. The age is the age at diagnosis. The CDR3 region has the sequence CASTPPRGILTF. The nucleotide sequence reads TGTGCCAGCACCCCACCTAGGGGTATTCTCACCTTC.